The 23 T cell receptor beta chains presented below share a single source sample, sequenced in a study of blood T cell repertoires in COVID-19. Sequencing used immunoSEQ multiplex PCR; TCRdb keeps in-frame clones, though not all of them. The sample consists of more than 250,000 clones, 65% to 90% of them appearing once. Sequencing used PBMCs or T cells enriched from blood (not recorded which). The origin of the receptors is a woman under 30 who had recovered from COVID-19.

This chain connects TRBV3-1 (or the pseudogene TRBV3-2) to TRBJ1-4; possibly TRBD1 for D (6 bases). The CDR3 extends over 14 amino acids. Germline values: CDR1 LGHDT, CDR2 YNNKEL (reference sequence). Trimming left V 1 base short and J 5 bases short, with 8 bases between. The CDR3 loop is CASSQATGNEKLFF. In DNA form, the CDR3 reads TGTGCCAGCAGCCAAGCGACAGGAAATGAAAAACTGTTTTTT.

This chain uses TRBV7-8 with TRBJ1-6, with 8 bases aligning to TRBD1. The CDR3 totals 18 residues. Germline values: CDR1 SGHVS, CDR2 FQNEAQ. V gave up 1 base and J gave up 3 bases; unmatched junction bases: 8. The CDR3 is CASSLEYRGKNYNSPLHF. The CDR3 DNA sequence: TGTGCCAGCAGCTTAGAATACAGGGGGAAGAACTATAATTCACCCCTCCACTTT.

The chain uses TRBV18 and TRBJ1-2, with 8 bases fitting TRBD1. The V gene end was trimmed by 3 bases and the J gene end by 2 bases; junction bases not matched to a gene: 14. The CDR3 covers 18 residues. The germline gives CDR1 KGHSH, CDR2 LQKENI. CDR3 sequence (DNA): TGTGCCAGCTCACCCCAGTATATGACAGGGGCTATCAACTATGGCTACACCTTC. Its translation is CASSPQYMTGAINYGYTF. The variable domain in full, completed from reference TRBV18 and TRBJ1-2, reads NAGVMQNPRHLVRRRGQEARLRCSPMKGHSHVYWYRQLPEEGLKFMVYLQKENIIDESGMPKERFSAEFPKEGPSILRIQQVVRGDSAAYFCASSPQYMTGAINYGYTFGSGTRLTVV.

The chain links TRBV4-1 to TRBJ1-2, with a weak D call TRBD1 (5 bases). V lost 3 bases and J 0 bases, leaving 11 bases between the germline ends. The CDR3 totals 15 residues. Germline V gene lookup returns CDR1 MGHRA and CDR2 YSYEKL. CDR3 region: CASSQKTETNYGYTF. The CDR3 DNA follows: TGCGCCAGCAGCCAGAAGACAGAGACTAACTATGGCTACACCTTC.

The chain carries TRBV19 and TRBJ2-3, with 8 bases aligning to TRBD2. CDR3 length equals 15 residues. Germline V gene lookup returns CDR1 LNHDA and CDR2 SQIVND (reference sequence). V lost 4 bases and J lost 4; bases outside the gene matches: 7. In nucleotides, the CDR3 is TGTGCCAGTAGTACGAGACTAGCGAACGCAGATACGCAGTATTTT. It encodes CASSTRLANADTQYF.

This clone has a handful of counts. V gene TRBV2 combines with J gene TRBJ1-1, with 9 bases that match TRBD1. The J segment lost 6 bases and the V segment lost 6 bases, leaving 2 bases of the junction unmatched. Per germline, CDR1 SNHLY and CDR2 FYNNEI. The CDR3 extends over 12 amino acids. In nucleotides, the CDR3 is TGTGCCAGCAGCAGACAGGGGGCTGAAGCTTTCTTT. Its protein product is CASSRQGAEAFF.

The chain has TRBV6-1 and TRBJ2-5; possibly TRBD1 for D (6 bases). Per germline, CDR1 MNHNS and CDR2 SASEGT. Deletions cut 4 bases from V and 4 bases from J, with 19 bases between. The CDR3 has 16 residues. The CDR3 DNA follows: TGTGCCAGCAGTGGGGGGACACTCCCAGGGAGAGAGACCCAGTACTTC. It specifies CASSGGTLPGRETQYF.

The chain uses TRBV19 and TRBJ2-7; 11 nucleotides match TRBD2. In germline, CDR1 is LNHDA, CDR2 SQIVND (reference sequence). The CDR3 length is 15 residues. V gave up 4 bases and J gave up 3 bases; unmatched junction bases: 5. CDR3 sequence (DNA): TGTGCCAGTAGTAGCGGGACTAGCGGCAACTACGAGCAGTACTTC. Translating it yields CASSSGTSGNYEQYF.

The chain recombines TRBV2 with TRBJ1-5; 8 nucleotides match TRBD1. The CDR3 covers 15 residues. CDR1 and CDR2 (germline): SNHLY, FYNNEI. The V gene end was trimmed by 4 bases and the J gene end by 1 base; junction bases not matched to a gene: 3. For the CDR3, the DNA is TGTGCCAGCAGTGCACAGGGGGGCAGCAATCAGCCCCAGCATTTT. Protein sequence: CASSAQGGSNQPQHF.

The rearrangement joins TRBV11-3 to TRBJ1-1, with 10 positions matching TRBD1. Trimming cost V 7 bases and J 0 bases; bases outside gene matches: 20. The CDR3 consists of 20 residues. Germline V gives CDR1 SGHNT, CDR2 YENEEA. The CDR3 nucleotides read TGTGCCAGCAACCCACCGTTTTGTAGACAGGGGGCAAGTCTGAACACTGAAGCTTTCTTT. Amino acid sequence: CASNPPFCRQGASLNTEAFF.

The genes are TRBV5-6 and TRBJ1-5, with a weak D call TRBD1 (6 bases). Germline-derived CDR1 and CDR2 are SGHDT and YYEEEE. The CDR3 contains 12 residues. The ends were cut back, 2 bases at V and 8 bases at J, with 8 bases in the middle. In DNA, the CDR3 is TGTGCCAGCAGCTTCTCAGGGGAGCCCCAGCATTTT. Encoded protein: CASSFSGEPQHF. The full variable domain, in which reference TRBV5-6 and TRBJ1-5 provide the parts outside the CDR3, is DAGVTQSPTHLIKTRGQQVTLRCSPKSGHDTVSWYQQALGQGPQFIFQYYEEEERQRGNFPDRFSGHQFPNYSSELNVNALLLGDSALYLCASSFSGEPQHFGDGTRLSIL.

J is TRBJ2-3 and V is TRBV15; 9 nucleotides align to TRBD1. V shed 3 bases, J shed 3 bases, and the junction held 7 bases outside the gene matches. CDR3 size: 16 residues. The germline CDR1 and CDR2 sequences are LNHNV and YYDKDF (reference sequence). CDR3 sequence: CATSSSDRGWTDTQYF. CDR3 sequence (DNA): TGTGCCACCAGCAGTTCGGACAGGGGATGGACAGATACGCAGTATTTT.

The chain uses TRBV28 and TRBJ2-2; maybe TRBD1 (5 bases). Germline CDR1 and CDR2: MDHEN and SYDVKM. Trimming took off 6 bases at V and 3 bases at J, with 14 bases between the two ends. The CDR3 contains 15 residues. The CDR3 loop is CASRVKGWDTGELFF. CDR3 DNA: TGTGCCAGCAGGGTCAAGGGGTGGGACACCGGGGAGCTGTTTTTT.

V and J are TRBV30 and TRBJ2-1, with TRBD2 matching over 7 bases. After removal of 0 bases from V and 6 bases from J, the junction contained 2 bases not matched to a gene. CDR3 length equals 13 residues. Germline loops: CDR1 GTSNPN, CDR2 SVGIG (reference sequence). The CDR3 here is CAWSVLAINEQFF. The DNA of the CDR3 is TGTGCCTGGAGTGTACTAGCGATCAATGAGCAGTTCTTC.

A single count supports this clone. The CDR3 here is CASSLSREETQYF. CDR3 DNA: TGCGCCAGCAGCTTGTCCAGGGAAGAGACCCAGTACTTC. The V and J genes are TRBV5-1 and TRBJ2-5; tentative D call: TRBD1 (5 bases). The germline gives CDR1 SGHRS, CDR2 YFSETQ. Trimming took off 1 base at V and 3 bases at J, with 7 bases between the two ends. This CDR3 spans 13 amino acids. Using reference TRBV5-1 and TRBJ2-5 for the parts outside the CDR3, the full variable domain is KAGVTQTPRYLIKTRGQQVTLSCSPISGHRSVSWYQQTPGQGLQFLFEYFSETQRNKGNFPGRFSGRQFSNSRSEMNVSTLELGDSALYLCASSLSREETQYFGPGTRLLVL.

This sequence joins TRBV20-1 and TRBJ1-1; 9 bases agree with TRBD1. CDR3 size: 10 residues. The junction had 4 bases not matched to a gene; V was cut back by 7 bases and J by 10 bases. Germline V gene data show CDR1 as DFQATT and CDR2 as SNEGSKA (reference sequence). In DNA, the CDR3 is TGCAGTGGGGTGACAGGGGGAGCTTTCTTT. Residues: CSGVTGGAFF.

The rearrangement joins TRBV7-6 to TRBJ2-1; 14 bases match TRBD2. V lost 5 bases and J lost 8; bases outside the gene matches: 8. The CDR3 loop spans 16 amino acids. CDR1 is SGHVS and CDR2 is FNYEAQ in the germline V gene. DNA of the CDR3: TGTGCCAGCAGCCGAGGACTAGCGGGGGGCCGGGATGAGCAGTTCTTC. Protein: CASSRGLAGGRDEQFF.

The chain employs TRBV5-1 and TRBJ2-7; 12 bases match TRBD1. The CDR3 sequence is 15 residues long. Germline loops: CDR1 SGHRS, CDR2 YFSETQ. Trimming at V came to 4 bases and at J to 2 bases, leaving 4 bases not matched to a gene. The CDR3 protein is CASSGGTGGAYEQYF. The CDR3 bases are TGCGCCAGCAGCGGCGGGACAGGGGGCGCCTACGAGCAGTACTTC.

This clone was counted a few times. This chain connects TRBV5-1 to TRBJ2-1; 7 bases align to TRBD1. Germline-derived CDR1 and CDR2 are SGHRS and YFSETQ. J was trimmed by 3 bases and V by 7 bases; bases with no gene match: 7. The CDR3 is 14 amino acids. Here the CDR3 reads CASERGGGYNEQFF. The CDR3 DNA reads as TGCGCCAGCGAGAGAGGGGGCGGCTACAATGAGCAGTTCTTC. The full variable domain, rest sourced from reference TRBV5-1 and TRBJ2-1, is KAGVTQTPRYLIKTRGQQVTLSCSPISGHRSVSWYQQTPGQGLQFLFEYFSETQRNKGNFPGRFSGRQFSNSRSEMNVSTLELGDSALYLCASERGGGYNEQFFGPGTRLTVL.

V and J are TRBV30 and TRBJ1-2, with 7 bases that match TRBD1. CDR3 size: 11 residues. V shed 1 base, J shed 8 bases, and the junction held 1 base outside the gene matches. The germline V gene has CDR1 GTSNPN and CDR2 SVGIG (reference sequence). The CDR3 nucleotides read TGTGCCTGGAGTGCAGGGGGAGGCTACACCTTC. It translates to CAWSAGGGYTF.

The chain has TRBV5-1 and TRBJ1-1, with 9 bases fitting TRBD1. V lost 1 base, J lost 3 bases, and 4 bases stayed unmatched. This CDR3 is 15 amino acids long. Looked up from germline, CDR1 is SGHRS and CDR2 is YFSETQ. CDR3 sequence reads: CASSLLRTGDTEAFF. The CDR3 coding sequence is TGCGCCAGCAGCTTGCTTAGGACAGGGGACACTGAAGCTTTCTTT.

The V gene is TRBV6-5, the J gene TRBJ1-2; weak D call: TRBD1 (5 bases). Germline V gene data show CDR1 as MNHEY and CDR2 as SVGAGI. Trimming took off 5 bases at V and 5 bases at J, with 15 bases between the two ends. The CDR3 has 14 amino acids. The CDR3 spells CASSNRDWGYGYTF. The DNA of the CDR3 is TGTGCCAGCAGTAACCGGGACTGGGGATATGGCTACACCTTC.

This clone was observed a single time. The CDR3 reads CSVANRGTSSGEQFF. CDR3 DNA: TGCAGCGTTGCGAATCGTGGGACTAGCTCCGGTGAGCAGTTCTTC. This chain joins TRBV29-1 and TRBJ2-1; TRBD2 agrees at 9 bases. The CDR3 is 15 amino acids. CDR1 SQVTM and CDR2 ANQGSEA come from the germline V gene. V lost 4 bases and J lost 9; bases outside the gene matches: 13.